The clone carrying this T cell receptor beta chain was observed a handful of times. Germline V lookup: CDR1 SGHRS, CDR2 YFSETQ. This CDR3 is built from 15 residues. Between the trimmed V and J ends, which lost 5 bases and 2 bases, there was a span of 16 bases. The repertoire was sequenced with immunoSEQ multiplex PCR; TCRdb's copy has only in-frame clones and lacks some. The repertoire consists of 150,000 to 200,000 clones, with 70% to 85% occurring once and the leading ten covering approximately 6.8%. The data were taken from a study of blood T cell repertoires in COVID-19. The source of this sequence is a woman aged 40 to 55 with COVID-19, enrolled during active disease. The chain is built from TRBV5-1 and TRBJ1-2; D is unresolved. The specimen sequenced was peripheral blood. The CDR3 loop is CASRLGTDGNYGYTF. CDR3 coding DNA: TGCGCCAGCAGACTTGGTACAGATGGAAACTATGGCTACACCTTC. Full variable domain (rest looked up from reference TRBV5-1 and TRBJ1-2): KAGVTQTPRYLIKTRGQQVTLSCSPISGHRSVSWYQQTPGQGLQFLFEYFSETQRNKGNFPGRFSGRQFSNSRSEMNVSTLELGDSALYLCASRLGTDGNYGYTFGSGTRLTVV.